This TCR beta chain was documented in a study of cytomegalovirus exposure and HLA in healthy donors. A single count supports this clone. What it recognizes is unknown. V was shortened by 5 bases and J by 2 bases, with 12 bases between the two germline ends. CDR1 and CDR2 (germline): SGHNT, YENEEA. The CDR3 is 15 residues long. Study-level points and caveats: An apparent linkage of common viral pathogens to several of the most significant clusters emerged in a later analysis.

With 60 Vbeta and 13 Jbeta primers, the PCR was carried out. TCRdb keeps only in-frame clones here, not all; method: immunoSEQ multiplex PCR. The sample yields 150,000 to 200,000 clones, 79% seen once. The sequencing sample was made of PBMCs. The TCR sequence derives from a girl aged 5 to 17 in good health and CMV-seropositive. The chain carries TRBV11-3 and TRBJ1-4; no definite D call. CDR3 DNA: TGTGCCAGCAGCCCCAGCGGTAGCACTAATGAAAAACTGTTTTTT. It specifies CASSPSGSTNEKLFF.